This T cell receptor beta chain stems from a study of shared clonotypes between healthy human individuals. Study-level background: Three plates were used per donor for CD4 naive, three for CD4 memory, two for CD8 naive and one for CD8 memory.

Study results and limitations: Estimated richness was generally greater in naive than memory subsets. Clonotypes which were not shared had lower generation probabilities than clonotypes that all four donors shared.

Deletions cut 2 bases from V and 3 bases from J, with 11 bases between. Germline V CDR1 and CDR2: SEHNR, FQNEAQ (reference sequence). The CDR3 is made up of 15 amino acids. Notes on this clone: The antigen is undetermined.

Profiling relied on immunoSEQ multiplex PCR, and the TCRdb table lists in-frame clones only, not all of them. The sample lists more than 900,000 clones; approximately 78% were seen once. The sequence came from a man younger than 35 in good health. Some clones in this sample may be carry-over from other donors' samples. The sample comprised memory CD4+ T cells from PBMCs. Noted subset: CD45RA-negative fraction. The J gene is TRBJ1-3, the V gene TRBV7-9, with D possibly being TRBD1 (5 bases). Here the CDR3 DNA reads TGTGCCAGCAGCTTATCAGGGAGCCGTGGAAACACCATATATTTT. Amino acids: CASSLSGSRGNTIYF.